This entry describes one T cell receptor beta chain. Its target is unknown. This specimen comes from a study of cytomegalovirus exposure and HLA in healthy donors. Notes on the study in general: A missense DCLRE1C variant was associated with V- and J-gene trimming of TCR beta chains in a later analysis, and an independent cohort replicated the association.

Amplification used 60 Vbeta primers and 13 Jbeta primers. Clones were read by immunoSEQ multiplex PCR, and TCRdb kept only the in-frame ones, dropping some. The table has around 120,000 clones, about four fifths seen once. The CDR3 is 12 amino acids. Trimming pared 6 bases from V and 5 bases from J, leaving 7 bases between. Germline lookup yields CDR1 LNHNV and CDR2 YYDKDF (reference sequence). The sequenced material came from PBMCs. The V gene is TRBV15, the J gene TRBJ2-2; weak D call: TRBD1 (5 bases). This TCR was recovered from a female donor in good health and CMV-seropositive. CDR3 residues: CATRKGTGELFF. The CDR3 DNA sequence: TGTGCCACCAGGAAGGGGACCGGGGAGCTGTTTTTT. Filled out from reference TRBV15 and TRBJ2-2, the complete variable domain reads DAMVIQNPRYQVTQFGKPVTLSCSQTLNHNVMYWYQQKSSQAPKLLFHYYDKDFNNEADTPDNFQSRRPNTSFCFLDIRSPGLGDTAMYLCATRKGTGELFFGEGSRLTVL.